The 27 T cell receptor beta chains given below trace back to one sample, sequenced in a study of blood T cell repertoires in COVID-19. Libraries were prepared by immunoSEQ multiplex PCR; TCRdb keeps only in-frame clonotypes and omits some of them. The sample records around 42,000 clones, roughly 91% being singletons. The specimen was peripheral blood. The receptors derive from a human donor in a cohort sampled during active COVID-19.

V gene TRBV6-4 combines with J gene TRBJ2-7, with D unclear. Germline CDR1 and CDR2: MRHNA and SNTAGT. Trimming stripped 1 base from V and 3 bases from J, with 16 bases between. This CDR3 spans 16 amino acids. DNA of the CDR3: TGTGCCAGCAGTGACTGGCGGAAGCTTTTTAACTACGAGCAGTACTTC. Its protein product is CASSDWRKLFNYEQYF.

The chain employs TRBV7-6 and TRBJ1-3; 8 positions match TRBD1. This CDR3 is built from 14 residues. Germline V gene lookup returns CDR1 SGHVS and CDR2 FNYEAQ. The V and J ends lost 1 base and 4 bases, in that order; junction bases with no gene match: 0. The CDR3 region is CASSLGTGGNTIYF. The CDR3 nucleotides are TGTGCCAGCAGCTTAGGGACAGGGGGAAACACCATATATTTT.

CDR3 sequence reads: CASRNRDRNYGYTF. CDR3 sequence (DNA): TGTGCCAGCAGGAACCGGGACAGGAACTATGGCTACACCTTC. The chain uses TRBV6-5 and TRBJ1-2, with 8 nucleotides matching TRBD1. This CDR3 is built from 14 residues. CDR1 is MNHEY, CDR2 SVGAGI, per germline. V was clipped by 6 bases and J by 2 bases; unmatched bases: 5.

In DNA, the CDR3 is TGTGCCAGTAGGACTACAGGGGTGAGCAAAAACATTCAGTACTTC. Its protein is CASRTTGVSKNIQYF. The genes are TRBV19 and TRBJ2-4, with 7 bases that match TRBD1. The V gene end was trimmed by 6 bases and the J gene end by 3 bases; junction bases not matched to a gene: 8. This CDR3 region has 15 residues. CDR1 and CDR2 (germline): LNHDA, SQIVND (reference sequence). The whole variable domain, filled in from reference TRBV19 and TRBJ2-4, reads DGGITQSPKYLFRKEGQNVTLSCEQNLNHDAMYWYRQDPGQGLRLIYYSQIVNDFQKGDIAEGYSVSREKKESFPLTVTSAQKNPTAFYLCASRTTGVSKNIQYFGAGTRLSVL.

The gene calls are TRBV2 and TRBJ2-7, with 9 nucleotides matching TRBD1. Germline assignment: CDR1 SNHLY and CDR2 FYNNEI. CDR3 size: 13 residues. Trimming cost V 11 bases and J 7 bases; bases outside gene matches: 12. CDR3 region: CARTPNRGQEQYF. The CDR3, as DNA: TGTGCCCGAACACCTAACAGGGGGCAGGAGCAGTACTTC.

The chain has TRBV30 and TRBJ2-3, with D unresolved. V was shortened by 2 bases and J by 5 bases, with 17 bases between the two germline ends. There are 15 residues in the CDR3. Germline CDR1 and CDR2: GTSNPN and SVGIG (reference sequence). The CDR3 DNA follows: TGTGCCTGGAGTTTTGCGGCCAATCCTAGAGATACGCAGTATTTT. It is translated as CAWSFAANPRDTQYF.

The chain uses TRBV27 and TRBJ2-7, with D possibly TRBD2 on 5 matching bases. V lost 3 bases to trimming and J lost 2 bases, with 11 bases between them. CDR1 is MNHEY, CDR2 SMNVEV, per germline (reference sequence). This CDR3 contains 14 residues. The CDR3, as DNA: TGTGCCAGCAGTTTTTCCGGGAATACCTACGAGCAGTACTTC. It specifies CASSFSGNTYEQYF.

This sequence joins TRBV30 and TRBJ1-4, with D uncertain. The CDR3 contains 13 residues. CDR1 and CDR2 from the germline V gene are GTSNPN and SVGIG (reference sequence). The V end lost 0 bases, the J end lost 2 bases, and 4 bases lay between the germline ends. In nucleotides, the CDR3 is TGTGCCTGGAGTGTCCGGACTAATGAAAAACTGTTTTTT. This translates into CAWSVRTNEKLFF.

The V call is TRBV7-9, the J call TRBJ2-1, with 9 bases that match TRBD2. CDR1 is SEHNR and CDR2 is FQNEAQ in the germline V gene (reference sequence). Trimming cost V 2 bases and J 7 bases; bases outside gene matches: 12. The length of the CDR3 is 17 residues. CDR3 in amino acids: CASSLSWAGGKRNEQFF. CDR3 sequence (DNA): TGTGCCAGCAGCTTATCTTGGGCGGGAGGGAAAAGAAATGAGCAGTTCTTC.

V gene TRBV18 combines with J gene TRBJ2-7; weak D call: TRBD2 (6 bases). Germline V gene lookup returns CDR1 KGHSH and CDR2 LQKENI. CDR3 size: 18 residues. The germline V and J ends were trimmed by 0 bases and 1 base, with 19 bases remaining between them. CDR3 in DNA: TGTGCCAGCTCACCACCGTTGGTGCAGGGACTCAATTCCTACGAGCAGTACTTC. Residues: CASSPPLVQGLNSYEQYF.

The V gene is TRBV18, the J gene TRBJ2-3; 8 bases are a match to TRBD1. The CDR3 covers 14 residues. Germline V gives CDR1 KGHSH, CDR2 LQKENI. V was pared by 3 bases and J by 3 bases, with 2 bases of the junction left unmatched. The CDR3 spells CASSPRQGTDTQYF. For the CDR3, the DNA is TGTGCCAGCTCACCCCGACAGGGGACAGATACGCAGTATTTT.

The J gene is TRBJ2-7, the V gene TRBV7-9; no clear D. Trimming stripped 5 bases from V and 0 bases from J, with 14 bases between. The CDR3 has 15 amino acids. CDR1 and CDR2 from the germline V gene are SEHNR and FQNEAQ (reference sequence). Here the CDR3 DNA reads TGTGCCAGCAGCCCAAGTGCCTTCGGCTCCTACGAGCAGTACTTC. Translation: CASSPSAFGSYEQYF.

V usage is TRBV19 and J usage is TRBJ2-7; 8 bases match TRBD1. The germline V gene has CDR1 LNHDA and CDR2 SQIVND (reference sequence). The V segment lost 4 bases and the J segment 5 bases; nucleotides outside the gene matches: 7. There are 14 residues in the CDR3. CDR3 coding DNA: TGTGCCAGTAGTAGCGGACAGGGAATCCACGAGCAGTACTTC. Translating gives CASSSGQGIHEQYF.

J is TRBJ2-1 and V is TRBV11-3, with 11 bases that match TRBD2. V shed 4 bases, J shed 9 bases, and the junction held 11 bases outside the gene matches. The CDR3 is made up of 16 amino acids. Germline V CDR1 and CDR2: SGHNT, YENEEA. CDR3 DNA sequence: TGTGCCAGCAGCTCAACTTGGGTGCTAGCGGGAGGTGAGCAGTTCTTC. Residues: CASSSTWVLAGGEQFF.

V and J are TRBV13 and TRBJ1-1; possible D gene TRBD1, 5 bases. The CDR3 sequence is 15 residues long. Germline V CDR1 and CDR2: PRHDT, FYEKMQ (reference sequence). Trimming shortened V by 4 bases and J by 2 bases, and 14 bases separated the two germline ends. This chain's CDR3 is CASSSHDSHNTEAFF. DNA for the CDR3: TGTGCCAGCAGCTCCCATGACAGCCACAACACTGAAGCTTTCTTT.

This clone was seen more than once but under ten times. This chain links TRBV15 with TRBJ2-6; TRBD2 is a possible D gene (5 bases). The length of the CDR3 is 16 residues. V lost 3 bases to trimming and J lost 2 bases, with 11 bases between them. The germline gives CDR1 LNHNV, CDR2 YYDKDF (reference sequence). Here the CDR3 DNA reads TGTGCCACCAGCAGGAATACCGGGACTGGGGCCAACGTCCTGACTTTC. Its protein is CATSRNTGTGANVLTF. Full variable domain (outside the CDR3, taken from reference TRBV15 and TRBJ2-6): DAMVIQNPRYQVTQFGKPVTLSCSQTLNHNVMYWYQQKSSQAPKLLFHYYDKDFNNEADTPDNFQSRRPNTSFCFLDIRSPGLGDTAMYLCATSRNTGTGANVLTFGAGSRLTVL.

This rearrangement joins TRBV5-1 to TRBJ1-1; a weak D match, TRBD1 (5 bases). V lost 0 bases to trimming and J lost 2 bases, with 14 bases between them. This CDR3 is built from 16 residues. Germline V gene data show CDR1 as SGHRS and CDR2 as YFSETQ. DNA of the CDR3: TGCGCCAGCAGCTTGGCAGGGCCGGGGGGAAACACTGAAGCTTTCTTT. Translating gives CASSLAGPGGNTEAFF.

The chain has TRBV28 and TRBJ1-5; no reliable D call. The CDR3 consists of 15 residues. Germline values: CDR1 MDHEN, CDR2 SYDVKM. V was pared by 2 bases and J by 6 bases, with 14 bases between. CDR3 nucleotides: TGTGCCAGCAGTTTAAGGACCCCTGAGGGTCAGCCCCAGCATTTT. Translating gives CASSLRTPEGQPQHF.

The chain links TRBV6-4 to TRBJ2-3, with 8 positions matching TRBD2. From germline, CDR1 is MRHNA and CDR2 SNTAGT. The CDR3 sequence is 17 residues long. The J segment lost 3 bases and the V segment lost 6 bases, leaving 14 bases of the junction unmatched. In nucleotides, the CDR3 is TGTGCCAGCAGCCCCTCGGTAGGAGCGGGAGTGACAGATACGCAGTATTTT. This codes for CASSPSVGAGVTDTQYF.

This chain links TRBV4-1 with TRBJ1-3, with D perhaps TRBD1 (6 bases). The CDR3 runs to 15 residues. The germline V and J ends were trimmed by 0 bases and 4 bases, with 10 bases remaining between them. Germline V gene sequence: CDR1 MGHRA, CDR2 YSYEKL. Here the CDR3 DNA reads TGCGCCAGCAGCCAAGAGAACAGGGTCGGAAACACCATATATTTT. It is translated as CASSQENRVGNTIYF.

This clone was picked up one time. The V gene is TRBV7-9, the J gene TRBJ1-2; tentative D call: TRBD1 (5 bases). This CDR3 contains 15 residues. V lost 5 bases and J 4 bases, leaving 17 bases between the germline ends. Germline loops: CDR1 SEHNR, CDR2 FQNEAQ (reference sequence). The CDR3: CASSRAQAQGYGYTF. The CDR3 DNA is TGTGCCAGCAGCAGGGCTCAAGCGCAGGGCTATGGCTACACCTTC.

As regards this clone: A read error may account for a junction end that differs from germline. This chain joins TRBV5-1 and TRBJ2-2; 7 bases match TRBD1. This CDR3 contains 14 residues. The germline V gene has CDR1 SGHRS and CDR2 YFSETQ. Written as DNA, the CDR3 is TGCGCCAGCGGCACGGGACAGTACACCCGGGAGCTGTTTTTT. Amino acid sequence: CASGTGQYTRELFF.

The V call is TRBV27, the J call TRBJ2-5; TRBD2 agrees at 8 bases. Germline CDR1 and CDR2: MNHEY and SMNVEV (reference sequence). V lost 4 bases, J lost 2 bases, and 6 bases stayed unmatched. This CDR3 comprises 15 residues. CDR3 in DNA: TGTGCCAGCAGTTCGGGGGGACTAGTTCAAGAGACCCAGTACTTC. It is translated as CASSSGGLVQETQYF.

The V and J genes are TRBV6-5 and TRBJ2-1; D possibly corresponds to TRBD2 (5 bases). Trimming took 5 bases from V and 10 from J, leaving 12 bases between them. Germline V lookup: CDR1 MNHEY, CDR2 SVGAGI. The CDR3 runs to 12 residues. CDR3 DNA: TGTGCCAGCAGTCAGGACTCACACGAGCAGTTCTTC. It codes for CASSQDSHEQFF.

This clone was found a few times. The rearrangement joins TRBV5-4 to TRBJ2-3; tentative D call: TRBD2 (6 bases). CDR1 SGHNT and CDR2 YYREEE come from the germline V gene (reference sequence). Trimming took 4 bases from V and 5 from J, leaving 26 bases between them. This CDR3 has 18 residues. CDR3: CASSPGGGGNLGRDTQYF. The CDR3 DNA sequence: TGTGCCAGCAGCCCTGGCGGCGGCGGGAACCTGGGAAGAGATACGCAGTATTTT.

The V and J genes are TRBV11-2 and TRBJ1-2; possibly TRBD1 for D (6 bases). The germline V and J ends were trimmed by 4 bases and 4 bases, with 10 bases remaining between them. CDR3 length: 13 residues. Looked up from germline, CDR1 is SGHAT and CDR2 is FQNNGV. CDR3 loop: CASSSTGRYGYTF. The DNA for the CDR3 is TGTGCCAGCAGCTCTACAGGGCGCTATGGCTACACCTTC.

V is TRBV28 and J is TRBJ2-1; 10 positions agree with TRBD2. Germline V gene data show CDR1 as MDHEN and CDR2 as SYDVKM. The ends lost 8 bases at V and 4 bases at J; junction bases unmatched: 11. The CDR3 sequence is 16 residues long. This CDR3 is CASASTRLAGYNEQFF. The CDR3 coding sequence is TGTGCCAGCGCCTCAACGAGACTAGCGGGTTACAATGAGCAGTTCTTC.